This T cell receptor beta chain was found in a study of blood T cell repertoires in COVID-19. The CDR3 has 13 amino acids. The V and J ends lost 1 base and 3 bases respectively, with 7 bases between them. Germline-derived CDR1 and CDR2 are SEHNR and FQNEAQ (reference sequence). Data came from immunoSEQ multiplex PCR; TCRdb stores just in-frame clones and leaves some out. This sample has 300,000 or so clones, with approximately 93% found just once. The clonotype was recovered from a woman aged 25-40 years with COVID-19, enrolled during active disease. The sequenced sample was peripheral blood. The chain combines TRBV7-9 with TRBJ2-7, with a possible D match to TRBD2 (6 bases). CDR3 loop: CASSLVEGYEQYF. As DNA, the CDR3 is TGTGCCAGCAGCTTAGTGGAGGGCTACGAGCAGTACTTC.